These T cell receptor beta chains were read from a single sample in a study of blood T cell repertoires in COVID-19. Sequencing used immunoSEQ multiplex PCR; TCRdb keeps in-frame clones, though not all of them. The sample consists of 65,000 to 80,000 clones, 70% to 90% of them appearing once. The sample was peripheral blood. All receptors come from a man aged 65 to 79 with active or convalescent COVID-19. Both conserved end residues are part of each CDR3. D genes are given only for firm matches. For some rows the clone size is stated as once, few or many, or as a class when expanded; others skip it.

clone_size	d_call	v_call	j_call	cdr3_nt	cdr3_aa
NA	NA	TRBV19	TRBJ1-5	TGTGCCAGTAGTATAGGCGGCGCGGGCGGCAATCAGCCCCAGCATTTT	CASSIGGAGGNQPQHF
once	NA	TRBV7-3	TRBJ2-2	TGTGCCAGCAGCCGAAGCGGCAGCGGGGAGCTGTTTTTT	CASSRSGSGELFF
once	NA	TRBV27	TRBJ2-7	TGTGCCAGCAGTTTGCTTCAGGGCCACGAGCAGTACTTC	CASSLLQGHEQYF
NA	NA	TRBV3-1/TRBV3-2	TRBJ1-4	TGTGCCAGCAGCCAAGTCCTTAATGAAAAACTGTTTTTT	CASSQVLNEKLFF
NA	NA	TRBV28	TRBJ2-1	TGTGCCAGCAGTACCCGAGGGCGACGCTCCTACAATGAGCAGTTCTTC	CASSTRGRRSYNEQFF
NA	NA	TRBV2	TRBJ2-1	TGTGCCAGCAGCGTAACTAGATCACTCTACAATGAGCAGTTCTTC	CASSVTRSLYNEQFF
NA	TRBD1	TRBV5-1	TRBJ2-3	TGCGCCAGCACCTACGACAGGGGAGGTGCAGATACGCAGTATTTT	CASTYDRGGADTQYF
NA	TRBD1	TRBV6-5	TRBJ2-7	TGTGCCAGCAGGCCCCAGGGGGCCATTCCCTACGAGCAGTACTTC	CASRPQGAIPYEQYF
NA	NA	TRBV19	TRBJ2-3	TGTGCCAGTAGTATAAGTGGAGCGCAGTATTTT	CASSISGAQYF
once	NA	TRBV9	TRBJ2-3	TGTGCCAGCAGCCGAGAACCATCGACAGGTACAGATACGCAGTATTTT	CASSREPSTGTDTQYF
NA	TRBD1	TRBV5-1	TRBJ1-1	TGCGCCAGCAGCTTCGGGACAGGGTCCACTGAAGCTTTCTTT	CASSFGTGSTEAFF
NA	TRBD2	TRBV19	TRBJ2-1	TGTGCCAGTAGTACCATCAGGACTAGCGGGAGTGTTGAGCAGTTCTTC	CASSTIRTSGSVEQFF
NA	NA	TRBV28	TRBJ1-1	TGTGCCAGCAGTTGGGGGAGGAGGTTGAACACTGAAGCTTTCTTT	CASSWGRRLNTEAFF
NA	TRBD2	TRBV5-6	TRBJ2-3	TGTGCCAGCAGCCCAGGGCTAGCGGGCGGCACAGATACGCAGTATTTT	CASSPGLAGGTDTQYF
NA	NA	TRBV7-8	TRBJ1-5	TGTGCCAGCAGCTTCGGGGAAGTGCGGCCCCAGCATTTT	CASSFGEVRPQHF
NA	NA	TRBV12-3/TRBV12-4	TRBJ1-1	TGTGCCAGCAGTTTAGGCAGGAACACTGAAGCTTTCTTT	CASSLGRNTEAFF
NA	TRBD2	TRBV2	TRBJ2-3	TGTGCCAGCGTCGGGACTAGCGGGAGGGGGGCGCAGTATTTT	CASVGTSGRGAQYF
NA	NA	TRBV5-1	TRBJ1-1	TGCGCCAGCAGCCCAATCCGGGGGGCCGGCACTGAAGCTTTCTTT	CASSPIRGAGTEAFF
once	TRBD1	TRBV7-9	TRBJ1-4	TGTGCCAGCAGCTTAGGGCAGGGGGGTGAAAAACTGTTTTTT	CASSLGQGGEKLFF
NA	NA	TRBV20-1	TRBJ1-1	TGCAGTGCTAGAGATCGACATGTTTTCTTT	CSARDRHVFF
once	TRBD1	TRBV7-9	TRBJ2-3	TGTGCCAGCAGCTTAGCCCAGGGACAGGGGGCGGGGGATACGCAGTATTTT	CASSLAQGQGAGDTQYF